This passage covers 19 T cell receptor beta chains from one sample sequenced in a study of memory CD4+ T cells and cytomegalovirus serostatus. The sort gate was single viable CD3+CD4+CD8-CD45RO+ cells for memory CD4+ T cells. Sequenced by immunoSEQ multiplex PCR; TCRdb stores in-frame clones only, minus some. The sample includes 30,000 to 40,000 clones, around 74% of them seen just once. Sequencing used memory CD4+ T cells from blood. These TCRs come from an adult in good health and CMV-seronegative. Some clones in this sample may be carry-over from other donors' samples.

This chain joins TRBV4-3 and TRBJ2-7; 8 bases line up with TRBD1. Germline CDR1 LGHNA, CDR2 YSLEER. J gave up 6 bases and V 1 base, and 11 bases lay outside the gene matches. This CDR3 contains 16 residues. The CDR3 loop reads CASSQGLSGQGCEQYF. The CDR3 DNA reads TGCGCCAGCAGCCAAGGCTTAAGTGGACAGGGTTGCGAGCAGTACTTC.

This sequence joins TRBV27 and TRBJ2-2, with TRBD1 matching over 7 bases. V shed 0 bases, J shed 0 bases, and the junction held 7 bases outside the gene matches. CDR1 is MNHEY and CDR2 is SMNVEV in the germline V gene (reference sequence). The CDR3 is 18 amino acids. The CDR3 here is CASSLSSPGQTNTGELFF. DNA for the CDR3: TGTGCCAGCAGTTTATCATCCCCGGGACAGACGAACACCGGGGAGCTGTTTTTT.

The V and J genes are TRBV7-2 and TRBJ1-2, with D possibly matching TRBD1 (6 bases). The CDR3 totals 16 residues. Trimming took off 1 base at V and 8 bases at J, with 20 bases between the two ends. Germline CDR1 and CDR2: SGHTA and FQGNSA. The CDR3, as DNA: TGTGCCAGCAGCTTAGACGGGCTCCGGGGGCGCGCCGGCTACACCTTC. It encodes CASSLDGLRGRAGYTF.

The chain couples TRBV6-6 to TRBJ2-1; 13 bases are shared with TRBD2. The germline CDR1 and CDR2 sequences are MNHNY and SVGAGI (reference sequence). This CDR3 comprises 15 residues. The trim removed 5 bases at V and 7 bases at J, leaving 5 bases unmatched. Written as DNA, the CDR3 is TGTGCCAGCAGTCCCGGGACTAGCGGGAATAATGAGCAGTTCTTC. Translating it yields CASSPGTSGNNEQFF.

CDR3 sequence (DNA): TGTGCCAGCAGTTCACTCCGGGACACCAGCCAGTTCTTC. Protein: CASSSLRDTSQFF. The V gene is TRBV6-1, the J gene TRBJ2-1; a possible D gene is TRBD1 (6 bases). Trimming took off 5 bases at V and 13 bases at J, with 18 bases between the two ends. The CDR3 covers 13 residues. Germline CDR1 MNHNS, CDR2 SASEGT.

This chain joins TRBV28 and TRBJ2-5; 7 bases line up with TRBD1. Germline CDR1 is MDHEN and CDR2 is SYDVKM. Trimming at V came to 3 bases and at J to 4 bases, leaving 11 bases not matched to a gene. The CDR3 consists of 16 residues. The CDR3 here is CASSLTEPEGAETQYF. CDR3 DNA sequence: TGTGCCAGCAGTTTGACGGAACCAGAGGGGGCAGAGACCCAGTACTTC.

For this clone: The junction differs from germline at one of its ends, possibly a read error. The chain carries TRBV30 and TRBJ1-2; 8 bases are a match to TRBD1. CDR3 size: 11 residues. The germline V gene has CDR1 GTSNPN and CDR2 SVGIG (reference sequence). The CDR3 nucleotides read TGTGCAGTCCCCCCTGGGGACAGGTATTTCTTC. It codes for CAVPPGDRYFF.

The rearrangement links TRBV11-2 to TRBJ1-1; weak D call: TRBD1 (6 bases). The CDR3 totals 11 residues. Per the germline V gene, CDR1 is SGHAT and CDR2 is FQNNGV. The ends were cut back, 5 bases at V and 6 bases at J, with 7 bases in the middle. As DNA, the CDR3 is TGTGCCAGCAGCCGACAGGCTGAAGCTTTCTTT. It specifies CASSRQAEAFF.

This sequence joins TRBV9 and TRBJ2-7, with 7 bases aligning to TRBD1. The germline V gene has CDR1 SGDLS and CDR2 YYNGEE. Unmatched junction bases numbered 6, after V lost 0 bases and J lost 6 bases. This CDR3 is 14 amino acids long. The CDR3 DNA reads as TGTGCCAGCAGCGTAGACGCACAGGGGACCGAGCAGTACTTC. Translation gives CASSVDAQGTEQYF.

The chain employs TRBV2 and TRBJ1-2; D unclear. The CDR3 is 11 residues long. Germline-derived CDR1 and CDR2 are SNHLY and FYNNEI. Trimming took off 5 bases at V and 2 bases at J, with 3 bases between the two ends. DNA of the CDR3: TGTGCCAGCAGTTTAAACTATGGCTACACCTTC. It is translated as CASSLNYGYTF.

The V and J genes are TRBV2 and TRBJ1-1; D is uncertain. Trimming pared 10 bases from V and 5 bases from J, leaving 11 bases between. The CDR3 sequence is 11 residues long. CDR1 is SNHLY, CDR2 FYNNEI, per germline. The CDR3, as DNA: TGTGCCAAGTCGACACCAACTGAAGCTTTCTTT. Encoded protein: CAKSTPTEAFF.

This clone ranks as medium-sized. V is TRBV5-4 and J is TRBJ2-3, with D possibly being TRBD1 (6 bases). Trimming removed 0 bases at V and 0 bases at J, with 11 bases between. The length of the CDR3 is 16 residues. Germline V gene lookup returns CDR1 SGHNT and CDR2 YYREEE (reference sequence). DNA for the CDR3: TGTGCCAGCAGCTTGGGAGTGGGGGCGAGCACAGATACGCAGTATTTT. This encodes CASSLGVGASTDTQYF.

The gene calls are TRBV18 and TRBJ2-5, with D maybe TRBD1 (7 bases). The CDR3 is 17 amino acids. Per the germline V gene, CDR1 is KGHSH and CDR2 is LQKENI. V was trimmed by 1 base and J by 6 bases, leaving 21 bases between them. CDR3 protein: CASSPLEGGHRGKTQYF. The DNA of the CDR3 is TGTGCCAGCTCACCACTTGAGGGAGGACACAGGGGAAAGACCCAGTACTTC.

V is TRBV2 and J is TRBJ1-4; the D is unclear. The CDR3 spans 13 residues. Trimming took 4 bases from V and 5 from J, leaving 8 bases between them. Germline assignment: CDR1 SNHLY and CDR2 FYNNEI. CDR3 sequence (DNA): TGTGCCAGCAGTGGCAGAATCAATGAAAAACTGTTTTTT. Amino acid sequence: CASSGRINEKLFF. Full variable domain (rest looked up from reference TRBV2 and TRBJ1-4): EPEVTQTPSHQVTQMGQEVILRCVPISNHLYFYWYRQILGQKVEFLVSFYNNEISEKSEIFDDQFSVERPDGSNFTLKIRSTKLEDSAMYFCASSGRINEKLFFGSGTQLSVL.

This clone was seen a few times. The chain combines TRBV30 with TRBJ2-7; 10 nucleotides agree with TRBD1. CDR3 length: 15 amino acids. CDR1 is GTSNPN and CDR2 is SVGIG in the germline V gene (reference sequence). With 1 base clipped from V and 1 base from J, the junction kept 4 bases outside the gene matches. For the CDR3, the DNA is TGTGCCTGGAGTGAATGGGACAGGGGATCCTACGAGCAGTACTTC. Translation: CAWSEWDRGSYEQYF.

The chain links TRBV7-2 to TRBJ1-2; possibly TRBD1 for D (5 bases). Germline V CDR1 and CDR2: SGHTA, FQGNSA. The CDR3 contains 15 residues. Trimming shortened V by 1 base and J by 7 bases, and 16 bases separated the two germline ends. The CDR3 region is CASSLDGRVVGGYTF. In DNA form, the CDR3 reads TGTGCCAGCAGCTTAGATGGCAGGGTAGTAGGTGGCTACACCTTC.

This clone appeared a single time. V and J are TRBV11-2 and TRBJ2-5; TRBD2 matches at 9 bases. V trimming: 2 bases; J trimming: 2 bases; junction bases outside the gene matches: 3. Germline values: CDR1 SGHAT, CDR2 FQNNGV. The CDR3 is 15 amino acids. The CDR3 loop is CASSLWSGGQETQYF. The CDR3 DNA is TGTGCCAGCAGCTTATGGAGCGGGGGGCAAGAGACCCAGTACTTC. The full variable domain, in which reference TRBV11-2 and TRBJ2-5 provide the parts outside the CDR3, is EAGVAQSPRYKIIEKRQSVAFWCNPISGHATLYWYQQILGQGPKLLIQFQNNGVVDDSQLPKDRFSAERLKGVDSTLKIQPAKLEDSAVYLCASSLWSGGQETQYFGPGTRLLVL.

The chain combines TRBV25-1 with TRBJ1-5; D is ambiguous. V lost 6 bases and J lost 1, with 10 bases in between. Germline V lookup: CDR1 MGHDK, CDR2 SYGVNS. This CDR3 has 14 residues. The CDR3 spells CASSQTGSNQPQHF. CDR3 nucleotide sequence: TGTGCCAGCAGCCAAACGGGAAGCAATCAGCCCCAGCATTTT. Drawing the rest from reference TRBV25-1 and TRBJ1-5, the complete variable domain is EADIYQTPRYLVIGTGKKITLECSQTMGHDKMYWYQQDPGMELHLIHYSYGVNSTEKGDLSSESTVSRIRTEHFPLTLESARPSHTSQYLCASSQTGSNQPQHFGDGTRLSIL.

The sample holds a few counts of this clone. The chain links TRBV10-3 to TRBJ2-2; D is undetermined. Germline V gene data show CDR1 as ENHRY and CDR2 as SYGVKD. Trimming left V 4 bases short and J 1 base short, with 4 bases between. The CDR3 is made up of 13 amino acids. DNA of the CDR3: TGTGCCATCAGTGTAAGGAACACCGGGGAGCTGTTTTTT. Translated, it gives CAISVRNTGELFF.